The 9 T cell receptor beta chains presented below share a single source sample, sequenced in a study of cytomegalovirus exposure and HLA in healthy donors. The method was immunoSEQ multiplex PCR; TCRdb's version includes in-frame clones alone and lacks a portion of them. There are fewer than 350,000 clones in the sample; more than 75% occur only once, and around 0.92% lies in the top ten. Input material: PBMCs. These receptors came from a woman younger than 35 in good health and CMV-seronegative.

V and J are TRBV6-6 and TRBJ2-7; D might be TRBD1 (6 bases). The germline CDR1 and CDR2 sequences are MNHNY and SVGAGI (reference sequence). The CDR3 is 12 amino acids. Between the trimmed V and J ends, which lost 7 bases and 3 bases, there was a span of 10 bases. The CDR3 reads CASTSGHYEQYF. The CDR3 nucleotides read TGTGCCAGCACCTCGGGACACTACGAGCAGTACTTC.

The rearrangement links TRBV2 to TRBJ2-7, with TRBD1 identical over 7 bases. The trim removed 6 bases at V and 6 bases at J, leaving 11 bases unmatched. The CDR3 is 14 amino acids. The germline V gene has CDR1 SNHLY and CDR2 FYNNEI. CDR3 loop: CASRRGQGEFEQYF. DNA for the CDR3: TGTGCCAGCAGGAGGGGGCAGGGAGAGTTCGAGCAGTACTTC.

The V call is TRBV9, the J call TRBJ2-1; the match to TRBD2 covers 8 bases. The V and J ends lost 2 bases and 1 base, in that order; junction bases with no gene match: 2. Germline CDR1 and CDR2: SGDLS and YYNGEE. The CDR3 sequence is 15 residues long. Here the CDR3 DNA reads TGTGCCAGCAGCGTTATAGCGGGGTCCTACAATGAGCAGTTCTTC. Protein: CASSVIAGSYNEQFF. Supplemented by reference TRBV9 and TRBJ2-1, the full variable domain reads DSGVTQTPKHLITATGQRVTLRCSPRSGDLSVYWYQQSLDQGLQFLIQYYNGEERAKGNILERFSAQQFPDLHSELNLSSLELGDSALYFCASSVIAGSYNEQFFGPGTRLTVL.

There are many counts of this clone. The chain has TRBV28 and TRBJ2-2, with D unresolved. From germline, CDR1 is MDHEN and CDR2 SYDVKM. The length of the CDR3 is 12 residues. Trimming stripped 5 bases from V and 2 bases from J, with 3 bases between. The CDR3 is CASSLNTGELFF. CDR3 sequence (DNA): TGTGCCAGCAGTCTTAACACCGGGGAGCTGTTTTTT.

This clone was seen just once. V gene TRBV2 combines with J gene TRBJ2-3; 9 nucleotides match TRBD1. CDR3 size: 14 residues. Per germline, CDR1 SNHLY and CDR2 FYNNEI. The J segment lost 4 bases and the V segment lost 9 bases, leaving 8 bases of the junction unmatched. The CDR3 nucleotides are TGTGCCAGTAAAACGGGACAGGGTTCAGATACGCAGTATTTT. Amino acids: CASKTGQGSDTQYF. The whole variable domain, filled in from reference TRBV2 and TRBJ2-3, reads EPEVTQTPSHQVTQMGQEVILRCVPISNHLYFYWYRQILGQKVEFLVSFYNNEISEKSEIFDDQFSVERPDGSNFTLKIRSTKLEDSAMYFCASKTGQGSDTQYFGPGTRLTVL.

This clone has a single count. The chain recombines TRBV30 with TRBJ2-2, with D possibly being TRBD2 (6 bases). Germline CDR1 reads GTSNPN; CDR2 reads SVGIG (reference sequence). Between the trimmed V and J ends, which lost 4 bases and 7 bases, there was a span of 13 bases. The CDR3 has 13 amino acids. The CDR3 DNA follows: TGTGCCTGGACCGGGAGTCGGGGCGGGGAGCTGTTTTTT. This codes for CAWTGSRGGELFF.

The DNA for the CDR3 is TGTGCCAGCAGTTTAGGAGGGGCCCCAATTAACTACGAGCAGTACTTC. It codes for CASSLGGAPINYEQYF. The chain couples TRBV28 to TRBJ2-7; a possible D gene is TRBD2 (6 bases). Trimming took off 2 bases at V and 3 bases at J, with 17 bases between the two ends. In germline, CDR1 is MDHEN, CDR2 SYDVKM. The length of the CDR3 is 16 residues. Full variable domain (outside the CDR3, taken from reference TRBV28 and TRBJ2-7): DVKVTQSSRYLVKRTGEKVFLECVQDMDHENMFWYRQDPGLGLRLIYFSYDVKMKEKGDIPEGYSVSREKKERFSLILESASTNQTSMYLCASSLGGAPINYEQYFGPGTRLTVT.

This rearrangement joins TRBV5-1 to TRBJ2-1; 9 bases line up with TRBD2. This CDR3 is 15 amino acids long. With V trimmed by 4 bases and J by 8 bases, 10 bases remained unmatched. Germline CDR1 SGHRS, CDR2 YFSETQ. The CDR3, as DNA: TGCGCCAGCAGCCCCCTGGCGGGAGGGCCGGATGAGCAGTTCTTC. Translating gives CASSPLAGGPDEQFF.

The V gene is TRBV7-3, the J gene TRBJ2-3, with 16 bases lining up with TRBD2. The CDR3 spans 18 residues. The germline V gene has CDR1 SGHTA and CDR2 FQGTGA. Trimming took 5 bases from V and 0 from J; bases not matched to a gene: 5. This chain's CDR3 is CASSPGLAGGGSTDTQYF. CDR3 sequence (DNA): TGTGCCAGCAGCCCGGGACTAGCGGGAGGGGGTAGCACAGATACGCAGTATTTT.